The 28 T cell receptor beta chains below all came from one sample that was sequenced in a study of tumor and adjacent non-tumor tissue in lung cancer. RNA was extracted from bulk tissue without any cell sorting. A modified ARM-PCR protocol with three rounds of nested PCR amplified TCRbeta. TCRdb itself ran the multiplex PCR reads through MiXCR, one entry per CDR3 protein. The sample comprises some 200,000 distinct CDR3 sequences, 71% of which are singletons, and approximately 25% rests with the top ten. The sample taken for sequencing was lung tumor tissue. The receptor source for this set is a man in his sixties with non-small cell lung cancer.

V usage is TRBV6-6 and J usage is TRBJ2-2, with D perhaps TRBD1 (6 bases). This CDR3 has 15 amino acids. The germline V gene has CDR1 MNHNY and CDR2 SVGAGI (reference sequence). Trimming stripped 5 bases from V and 0 bases from J, with 10 bases between. The CDR3 coding sequence is TGTGCCAGCAGTCGGGACACTCCGAACACCGGGGAGCTGTTTTTT. It is translated as CASSRDTPNTGELFF.

In regard to this clonotype: A much larger clone sits a single nucleotide away, making a read error possible. The V and J genes are TRBV20-1 and TRBJ2-7, with a tentative D call TRBD2 (6 bases). The germline CDR1 and CDR2 sequences are DFQATT and SNEGSKA (reference sequence). The CDR3 consists of 15 residues. V was trimmed by 6 bases and J by 6 bases, leaving 24 bases between them. The CDR3 DNA reads TGCAGTGCCCCTACCGGGGCGGGGAGGCTTACCGAGCAGTACTTC. This gives the protein CSAPTGAGRLTEQYF.

This clonotype was detected ten times or more. CDR3 loop: CASSLQGKEQPQHF. The CDR3 DNA sequence: TGTGCCAGCAGTTTACAGGGGAAGGAGCAGCCCCAGCATTTT. The chain employs TRBV6-6 and TRBJ1-5, with TRBD1 matching over 7 bases. In germline, CDR1 is MNHNY, CDR2 SVGAGI (reference sequence). J was trimmed by 7 bases and V by 4 bases; bases with no gene match: 7. The CDR3 runs to 14 residues.

For this clonotype: This may come from a read error, since a much larger clone is one base off. The rearrangement uses TRBV13 and TRBJ2-2, with no clear D. There are 15 residues in the CDR3. CDR1 is PRHDT and CDR2 is FYEKMQ in the germline V gene (reference sequence). The CDR3 DNA reads as TGTGCCAGCAAGCCTTACTCCGGTGGCACCGTGGAGCTGTTTTTT. Protein sequence: CASKPYSGGTVELFF. The whole variable domain, filled in from reference TRBV13 and TRBJ2-2, reads AAGVIQSPRHLIKEKRETATLKCYPIPRHDTVYWYQQGPGQDPQFLISFYEKMQSDKGSIPDRFSAQQFSDYHSELNMSSLELGDSALYFCASKPYSGGTVELFFGEGSRLTVL.

As for this clonotype: A single base separates this from a much larger clone, so it may be a read error. The CDR3 spells CASSREKGPYGYTF. The CDR3 DNA sequence: TGTGCCAGCAGTCGAGAGAAGGGCCCCTATGGCTACACCTTC. The J gene is TRBJ1-2, the V gene TRBV6-1; D call uncertain. CDR1 MNHNS and CDR2 SASEGT come from the germline V gene. V shed 5 bases and J shed 4 bases, with 14 bases lying between them. The CDR3 runs to 14 residues.

For this clonotype: Relative to the germline gene, one junction end is altered; a read error may explain this. The CDR3 DNA reads as TGTTCCAGCAGCGCCATCTCTGGGGCCAACGTCCTGACTTTC. It is translated as CSSSAISGANVLTF. The V call is TRBV11-2, the J call TRBJ2-6; unclear D gene. This CDR3 is built from 14 residues. Germline V gene lookup returns CDR1 SGHAT and CDR2 FQNNGV.

The chain links TRBV11-3 to TRBJ2-3; D is unresolved. The J call may not be correct, given that the DNA end is closer to TRBJ1-5. The CDR3 runs to 14 residues. Germline-derived CDR1 and CDR2 are SGHNT and YENEEA. The DNA for the CDR3 is TGTGCCAGCAGTATGGCGGGCCTCACAGATACGCAGCATTTT. Its translation: CASSMAGLTDTQHF.

In its sample, this clonotype was seen once. A read error is likely, as this CDR3 ends without the conserved phenylalanine or tryptophan. It is unclear where the CDR3 begins or ends on the DNA, so no DNA is shown, and the CDR3 is as TCRdb lists it. The V call is TRBV11-3, the J call TRBJ1-1. Including both end residues, the CDR3 is 14 amino acids long. The V gene's germline CDR1 is SGHNT and CDR2 YENEEA. The CDR3: CASSSEGRWSEDFI.

On this clonotype itself: A read error may be the cause here, since a much bigger clone is one base away. CDR3 nucleotides: TGTGCCAGCAGCCAAGATGGACAGGGTTCCAAAGAGACCCAGTACTTC. It codes for CASSQDGQGSKETQYF. The chain has TRBV4-2 and TRBJ2-5; 8 bases fit TRBD1. The CDR3 is 16 residues long. The V gene end was trimmed by 0 bases and the J gene end by 3 bases; junction bases not matched to a gene: 6. Germline V gene lookup returns CDR1 LGHNA and CDR2 YNFKEQ.

This clonotype was detected only once. With only one base between it and a far larger clone, this is likely a read error. The CDR3 spells CSARTLYELYF. In nucleotides, the CDR3 is TGCAGTGCTAGGACCCTTTACGAGCTGTACTTC. The gene calls are TRBV20-1 and TRBJ2-7; D ambiguous. The CDR3 consists of 11 residues. Germline CDR1 DFQATT, CDR2 SNEGSKA (reference sequence).

The V and J genes are TRBV20-1 and TRBJ2-3; TRBD2 agrees at 9 bases. Germline CDR1 is DFQATT and CDR2 is SNEGSKA (reference sequence). With 1 base clipped from V and 2 bases from J, the junction kept 16 bases outside the gene matches. The CDR3 covers 19 residues. CDR3 in amino acids: CSARVNLRWASGNTDTQYF. The CDR3 DNA follows: TGCAGTGCTAGAGTAAACCTACGGTGGGCTAGCGGGAACACAGATACGCAGTATTTT.

The DNA of the CDR3 is TGTGCCAGCACTACAGGGAAGGGCTCGACTGAAGCTTTCTTT. It translates to CASTTGKGSTEAFF. The chain is built from TRBV12-3 or TRBV12-4 and TRBJ1-1; maybe TRBD1 (6 bases). Trimming took off 7 bases at V and 5 bases at J, with 17 bases between the two ends. The CDR3 sequence is 14 residues long.

In its sample, this clonotype was seen many times. The rearrangement uses TRBV20-1 and TRBJ2-5; 12 positions match TRBD2. This CDR3 spans 16 amino acids. Losses at the gene ends were 0 bases for V and 5 bases for J; bases not matched to a gene: 7. The germline gives CDR1 DFQATT, CDR2 SNEGSKA (reference sequence). The CDR3 DNA follows: TGCAGTGCTAGAGATCAAAGGACTAGCGGGACGGAGACCCAGTACTTC. It yields the protein CSARDQRTSGTETQYF.

This clonotype came up many times. V and J are TRBV20-1 and TRBJ1-4; 9 bases fit TRBD1. Germline-derived CDR1 and CDR2 are DFQATT and SNEGSKA (reference sequence). With 6 bases clipped from V and 6 bases from J, the junction kept 2 bases outside the gene matches. The CDR3 extends over 12 amino acids. The CDR3 nucleotides read TGCAGTGCCACAGGGGGCGATGAAAAACTGTTTTTT. As protein: CSATGGDEKLFF.

As for this clonotype: One end of the junction does not line up with germline, which may come from a read error. The chain links TRBV4-3 to TRBJ2-3; 7 positions agree with TRBD1. This CDR3 has 15 residues. CDR1 and CDR2 (germline): LGHNA, YSLEER. CDR3 region: CATSQDRYRGITQYF. DNA for the CDR3: TGCGCCACCAGCCAAGATCGGTACAGGGGAATTACGCAGTATTTT.

The chain uses TRBV20-1 and TRBJ1-1; the match to TRBD1 covers 7 bases. The CDR3 covers 12 residues. CDR1 is DFQATT, CDR2 SNEGSKA, per germline (reference sequence). The J segment lost 0 bases and the V segment lost 8 bases, leaving 3 bases of the junction unmatched. The CDR3 DNA reads TGCAGTAGTGACAGGGTGAACACTGAAGCTTTCTTT. Translating gives CSSDRVNTEAFF.

The table lists this clonotype with many counts. The V gene is TRBV11-3, the J gene TRBJ2-7; TRBD1 matches at 9 bases. The CDR3 consists of 15 residues. The V gene's germline CDR1 is SGHNT and CDR2 YENEEA. Germline trimming cut 0 bases from V and 8 bases from J; bases unmatched to any gene: 8. The chain's CDR3 is CASSLDWTGEMKQYF. The CDR3 DNA is TGTGCCAGCAGCTTAGATTGGACAGGGGAGATGAAGCAGTACTTC.

This rearrangement joins TRBV6-6 to TRBJ2-3, with D perhaps TRBD2 (6 bases). The germline CDR1 and CDR2 sequences are MNHNY and SVGAGI (reference sequence). CDR3 length: 16 residues. With 10 bases removed from V and 1 base from J, the gap between germline ends came to 21 bases. In DNA, the CDR3 is TGTGCCAAGAGTCCCGGGACCGGGGGACGCACAGATACGCAGTATTTT. It codes for CAKSPGTGGRTDTQYF.

In regard to this clonotype: A much larger clone sits a single nucleotide away, making a read error possible. The V gene is TRBV20-1, the J gene TRBJ1-2, with D possibly matching TRBD1 (5 bases). The CDR3 has 14 amino acids. Looked up from germline, CDR1 is DFQATT and CDR2 is SNEGSKA (reference sequence). The CDR3, as DNA: TGCAGTGCCCCGAGCGGGGCGTCTAATTATGGCTACACCTTC. Protein sequence: CSAPSGASNYGYTF.

Details on this clonotype: Mismatch with germline at one junction end may stem from a read error. V is TRBV20-1 and J is TRBJ1-1; the match to TRBD1 covers 8 bases. The germline CDR1 and CDR2 sequences are DFQATT and SNEGSKA (reference sequence). The CDR3 has 14 residues. In DNA form, the CDR3 reads TGCAGTGCTAGATATGGACAGGGTGGCACTGAAGCTCTCTTT. Protein product: CSARYGQGGTEALF.

To note about this clonotype: A much larger clone sits a single nucleotide away, making a read error possible. The rearrangement joins TRBV6-5 to TRBJ2-5; possibly TRBD1 for D (5 bases). Germline values: CDR1 MNHEY, CDR2 SVGAGI. This CDR3 is 11 amino acids long. The CDR3 DNA reads as TGTGTCAGCAACAAGGACACGACCCAGTACTTC. Amino acids: CVSNKDTTQYF.

The chain joins TRBV11-3 to TRBJ2-3; D call uncertain. The CDR3 totals 16 residues. The V end was cut by 0 bases, the J end by 0 bases, with 10 bases between. Per the germline V gene, CDR1 is SGHNT and CDR2 is YENEEA. CDR3 region: CASSLDRDTSTDTQYF. CDR3 nucleotide sequence: TGTGCCAGCAGCTTAGATAGAGACACAAGCACAGATACGCAGTATTTT.

Turning to this clonotype: This may arise from a read error, as a much more abundant clone is one base away. The V call is TRBV6-5, the J call TRBJ2-2; 7 bases fit TRBD1. This CDR3 has 13 residues. V was clipped by 0 bases and J by 13 bases; unmatched bases: 5. Germline V gene data show CDR1 as MNHEY and CDR2 as SVGAGI. The CDR3 nucleotides read TGTGCCAGCAGTTACTCCGGACAGGAAAGGCTGTTTTTT. This encodes CASSYSGQERLFF.

Points on this clonotype: An end of the junction differs from the germline gene, which may be a read error. V usage is TRBV5-5 and J usage is TRBJ2-7, with D possibly matching TRBD1 (5 bases). CDR1 and CDR2 (germline): SGHKS, YYEKEE (reference sequence). The CDR3 covers 13 residues. The CDR3 spells CANSRQSSYELYF. The DNA for the CDR3 is TGTGCCAACAGTCGACAGTCATCCTATGAGCTGTACTTC.

In its sample, this clonotype was seen many times. The chain has TRBV29-1 and TRBJ2-3; D might be TRBD2 (6 bases). V was pared by 7 bases and J by 5 bases, with 13 bases between. Germline assignment: CDR1 SQVTM and CDR2 ANQGSEA. The CDR3 has 12 amino acids. The CDR3 DNA reads as TGCAGCGCTCTGGAGGGAGGAGATACGCAGTATTTT. It yields the protein CSALEGGDTQYF.

The rearrangement uses TRBV6-2 or TRBV6-3 and TRBJ2-7; the D gene is possibly TRBD2 (5 bases). The length of the CDR3 is 15 residues. V shed 6 bases and J shed 8 bases, with 23 bases lying between them. Per the germline V gene, CDR1 is MNHEY and CDR2 is SVGEGT. The CDR3 DNA is TGTGCCAGCAGCCAAGAGGGAGTGCCCGTCCGCCAGCAGTACTTC. It specifies CASSQEGVPVRQQYF.

On this clonotype itself: At one end the junction does not follow the germline gene, possibly because of a read error. This chain joins TRBV20-1 and TRBJ2-2, with a possible D match to TRBD2 (6 bases). The CDR3 totals 14 residues. Per germline, CDR1 DFQATT and CDR2 SNEGSKA (reference sequence). The CDR3 nucleotides are TGCAGTGCCCCCGGGAGCAGCTTCACCAGGGAGCTGTTTTTT. This translates into CSAPGSSFTRELFF.

A note on this clonotype: A clone one base away is much larger, so this may be a read error. The chain joins TRBV11-1 to TRBJ1-1; D is unclear. The V and J ends lost 3 bases and 0 bases respectively, with 8 bases between them. The CDR3 is 14 residues long. Looked up from germline, CDR1 is SGHAT and CDR2 is FQDESV (reference sequence). CDR3 residues: CASSLRQLNTEAFF. The CDR3 nucleotides are TGTGCCAGCAGCTTGAGGCAGCTGAACACTGAAGCTTTCTTT. The full variable domain, its missing parts supplied by reference TRBV11-1 and TRBJ1-1, is EAEVAQSPRYKITEKSQAVAFWCDPISGHATLYWYRQILGQGPELLVQFQDESVVDDSQLPKDRFSAERLKGVDSTLKIQPAELGDSAMYLCASSLRQLNTEAFFGQGTRLTVV.